This entry features one T cell receptor beta chain sequence. Its matching antigen is unknown. A library of TCRbeta sequences, prepared with unique molecular identifiers, was generated. TCRdb reprocessed the PCR reads via MiXCR and lists one record per CDR3 protein. The sample carries hundreds of thousands of distinct CDR3 sequences, approximately 22% recorded once. This entry comes from a study of T-cell reconstitution after alpha-beta-depleted transplantation in children. General study findings and limits: T-cell numbers and diversity one year post-transplant derived largely from freshly generated T cells. Surviving recipient cells, namely T cells and thymic progenitors, were the source of high day-60 TCRbeta diversity in some patients. Expanded graft clones numbering several hundred reportedly gave rise to alpha-beta T cells about two months after transplant.

Germline lookup yields CDR1 SGHVS and CDR2 FNYEAQ. V was clipped by 2 bases and J by 1 base, with 38 bases between them. This CDR3 contains 24 residues. The clonotype was recovered from a boy under three years old who had a stem cell transplant for acute myeloid leukemia, so the T cells may come from the graft donor. The sequencing used PBMCs, mostly from graft donor cells, collected 360 days after TCRalphabeta/CD19-depleted stem cell transplant. V gene TRBV7-6 combines with J gene TRBJ2-5; D possibly corresponds to TRBD2 (6 bases). CDR3: CASSLFMSPPPSWGDPQTQETQYF. As DNA, the CDR3 is TGTGCCAGCAGCTTATTCATGTCGCCCCCGCCCTCATGGGGGGATCCCCAGACCCAAGAGACCCAGTACTTC.